This entry lists 30 T cell receptor beta chains sequenced from one sample in a study of CD8 T cells in ankylosing spondylitis. One entry per CDR3 protein results from TCRdb running MiXCR on the 5' RACE reads. The sample lists over 110,000 distinct CDR3 sequences; roughly 8.8% were seen once. Sequenced input: synovial fluid, either unsorted or a sorted T cell fraction (not recorded which). These receptors originate from a male donor with ankylosing spondylitis.

This clonotype was counted a few times. J is TRBJ2-1 and V is TRBV18, with 10 bases matching TRBD1. V dropped 3 bases and J dropped 1; count of bases not matched to a gene: 3. The CDR3 has 16 amino acids. Germline CDR1 KGHSH, CDR2 LQKENI. The CDR3 loop reads CASSPTGQGSYNEQFF. CDR3 nucleotide sequence: TGTGCCAGCTCACCCACGGGACAGGGGTCCTACAATGAGCAGTTCTTC.

The V call is TRBV20-1, the J call TRBJ2-1, with TRBD2 as a possible D gene (6 bases). Germline CDR1 and CDR2: DFQATT and SNEGSKA (reference sequence). This CDR3 comprises 13 residues. Deletions cut 3 bases from V and 5 bases from J, with 11 bases between. CDR3: CSARAGLHNEQFF. The CDR3 coding sequence is TGCAGTGCTAGGGCGGGGCTCCACAATGAGCAGTTCTTC.

This chain links TRBV7-2 with TRBJ2-1, with D hard to call. Germline V gives CDR1 SGHTA, CDR2 FQGNSA. This CDR3 region has 15 residues. Trimming removed 2 bases from V and 2 bases from J, with 10 bases in between. DNA for the CDR3: TGTGCCAGCAGCTTAATGCCTGGGACCTACAATGAGCAGTTCTTC. Translation gives CASSLMPGTYNEQFF. Drawing the rest from reference TRBV7-2 and TRBJ2-1, the complete variable domain is GAGVSQSPSNKVTEKGKDVELRCDPISGHTALYWYRQSLGQGLEFLIYFQGNSAPDKSGLPSDRFSAERTGGSVSTLTIQRTQQEDSAVYLCASSLMPGTYNEQFFGPGTRLTVL.

The chain combines TRBV10-3 with TRBJ1-6, with D perhaps matching TRBD1 (6 bases). This CDR3 contains 16 residues. The germline gives CDR1 ENHRY, CDR2 SYGVKD. With 2 bases removed from V and 9 bases from J, the gap between germline ends came to 17 bases. The CDR3: CAISEGGGGSGSPLHF. CDR3 nucleotides: TGTGCCATCAGTGAGGGCGGTGGGGGCTCTGGTTCACCCCTCCACTTT.

This rearrangement joins TRBV5-8 to TRBJ2-2; 7 bases agree with TRBD2. Germline CDR1 and CDR2: SGHTS and YDEGEE. The CDR3 is 14 residues long. J was trimmed by 7 bases and V by 6 bases; bases with no gene match: 9. The CDR3 loop reads CASNPGPGGGELFF. The CDR3 region has the DNA TGTGCCAGCAACCCCGGACCGGGAGGCGGGGAGCTGTTTTTT.

Many counts were recorded for this clonotype. The V call is TRBV12-3 or TRBV12-4, the J call TRBJ2-5, with D perhaps given as TRBD1 or TRBD2 (6 bases each). The CDR3 contains 15 residues. V shed 6 bases and J shed 2 bases, with 16 bases lying between them. The CDR3 loop is CASRPFRGPQETQYF. CDR3 coding DNA: TGTGCCAGCAGACCCTTTCGGGGGCCACAAGAGACCCAGTACTTC.

This clonotype was recorded many times. J is TRBJ2-2 and V is TRBV7-2; TRBD1 matches at 7 bases. The trim removed 1 base at V and 11 bases at J, leaving 4 bases unmatched. This CDR3 comprises 13 residues. Germline V gene lookup returns CDR1 SGHTA and CDR2 FQGNSA. The CDR3 bases are TGTGCCAGCAGCTTAGTCACAGGGGACGAGCTGTTTTTT. Amino acid sequence: CASSLVTGDELFF.

This clonotype was counted only a few times. This rearrangement joins TRBV7-9 to TRBJ1-3; 8 bases match TRBD1. Germline values: CDR1 SEHNR, CDR2 FQNEAQ (reference sequence). Trimming took 6 bases from V and 7 from J; bases not matched to a gene: 8. The CDR3 length is 14 residues. The chain's CDR3 is CASRSDREGNTIYF. CDR3 coding DNA: TGTGCCAGCAGATCGGACAGGGAGGGGAACACCATATATTTT.

Only a few counts were recorded for this clonotype. In DNA form, the CDR3 reads TGTGCCAGCAGTTACTCGGACAGACAGTATTCACCCCTCCACTTT. This encodes CASSYSDRQYSPLHF. The chain combines TRBV6-2 or TRBV6-3 with TRBJ1-6, with D tentatively TRBD1 (6 bases). Germline CDR1 MNHEY, CDR2 SVGEGT. The CDR3 extends over 15 amino acids. Trimming took off 0 bases at V and 8 bases at J, with 11 bases between the two ends.

This clonotype was recorded many times. The DNA of the CDR3 is TGTGCCAGCACTACCGGGACAGGGGTTTCACCCCTCCACTTT. It encodes CASTTGTGVSPLHF. The genes are TRBV12-3 or TRBV12-4 and TRBJ1-6; 10 bases are a match to TRBD1. CDR3 length equals 14 residues. The V and J ends lost 7 bases and 9 bases, in that order; junction bases with no gene match: 6.

This clonotype was picked up a small number of times. The chain uses TRBV7-9 and TRBJ1-2; no definite D call. The CDR3 spans 15 residues. The ends were cut back, 3 bases at V and 6 bases at J, with 17 bases in the middle. The germline gives CDR1 SEHNR, CDR2 FQNEAQ (reference sequence). The CDR3 DNA follows: TGTGCCAGCAGCTTGACTGACCCACGGGTCCATGGCTACACCTTC. Translation: CASSLTDPRVHGYTF.

This clonotype was seen ten or more times. At one of its ends the junction is not consistent with the germline gene, which may arise from a read error. The chain carries TRBV7-7 and TRBJ2-3; 16 bases match TRBD2. The CDR3 is made up of 16 amino acids. Germline CDR1 is SSHAT and CDR2 is FNYEAQ (reference sequence). CDR3 region: CASSPLGLAGGDTQYF. The CDR3 DNA reads as TGTGCTAGCAGTCCTCTGGGACTAGCGGGGGGGGATACGCAGTATTTT.

V is TRBV6-5 and J is TRBJ2-7; D possibly corresponds to TRBD2 (5 bases). Germline V CDR1 and CDR2: MNHEY, SVGAGI. The V gene lost 4 bases and the J gene lost 2 bases, with 12 bases spanning the gap. The CDR3 length is 14 residues. The CDR3 reads CASSWGSATYEQYF. Written as DNA, the CDR3 is TGTGCCAGCAGTTGGGGTAGCGCAACCTACGAGCAGTACTTC.

This clonotype showed up just a few times. The chain has TRBV7-9 and TRBJ2-3; 11 bases agree with TRBD1. Germline V gives CDR1 SEHNR, CDR2 FQNEAQ (reference sequence). The CDR3 contains 16 residues. V lost 5 bases to trimming and J lost 1 base; unmatched junction nucleotides: 5. The CDR3 loop reads CASSIGTGGRTDTQYF. The DNA of the CDR3 is TGTGCCAGCAGCATTGGGACAGGGGGACGCACAGATACGCAGTATTTT.

This clonotype was seen at least ten times. The V call is TRBV5-1, the J call TRBJ2-1; 7 bases map to TRBD2. Looked up from germline, CDR1 is SGHRS and CDR2 is YFSETQ. CDR3 length: 16 residues. V lost 2 bases, J lost 2 bases, and 7 bases stayed unmatched. The CDR3 reads CASSFLGAGAYNEQFF. CDR3 bases: TGCGCCAGCAGCTTCCTAGGGGCGGGAGCCTACAATGAGCAGTTCTTC. Variable domain in full (rest from reference TRBV5-1 and TRBJ2-1): KAGVTQTPRYLIKTRGQQVTLSCSPISGHRSVSWYQQTPGQGLQFLFEYFSETQRNKGNFPGRFSGRQFSNSRSEMNVSTLELGDSALYLCASSFLGAGAYNEQFFGPGTRLTVL.

J is TRBJ2-5 and V is TRBV5-4; TRBD2 might be the D (5 bases). The CDR3 is 16 amino acids. The germline V gene has CDR1 SGHNT and CDR2 YYREEE (reference sequence). V was pared by 0 bases and J by 2 bases, with 14 bases between. CDR3 sequence reads: CASSLGLSGFQETQYF. CDR3 DNA: TGTGCCAGCAGCTTGGGGCTTTCGGGGTTTCAAGAGACCCAGTACTTC.

There are many counts of this clonotype. The chain carries TRBV29-1 and TRBJ2-1; 9 bases agree with TRBD1. This CDR3 spans 16 amino acids. V was clipped by 4 bases and J by 2 bases; unmatched bases: 9. CDR1 and CDR2 (germline): SQVTM, ANQGSEA. The CDR3 sequence: CSVGGRGQGTYNEQFF. The CDR3 DNA sequence: TGCAGCGTTGGGGGACGGGGACAGGGAACCTACAATGAGCAGTTCTTC.

This clonotype has a count of ten or more. The rearrangement uses TRBV20-1 and TRBJ1-5, with D possibly matching TRBD1 (6 bases). The CDR3 extends over 13 amino acids. The germline gives CDR1 DFQATT, CDR2 SNEGSKA (reference sequence). Trimming removed 3 bases at V and 11 bases at J, with 17 bases between. CDR3 sequence (DNA): TGCAGTGCTAGGAGGGACACCACAGCGTCCCAGCATTTT. This encodes CSARRDTTASQHF.

In its sample, this clonotype was seen a few times. The V gene is TRBV12-3 or TRBV12-4, the J gene TRBJ2-5; 8 bases align to TRBD1. V was clipped by 0 bases and J by 6 bases; unmatched bases: 3. The CDR3 runs to 14 residues. The CDR3 DNA reads TGTGCCAGCAGTTTAGCGGGACAGGTGAAGACCCAGTACTTC. Translating gives CASSLAGQVKTQYF.

This clonotype was seen ten or more times. The chain links TRBV20-1 to TRBJ1-1; D gene ambiguous. The CDR3 length is 13 residues. Trimming removed 5 bases from V and 1 base from J, with 11 bases in between. CDR1 is DFQATT, CDR2 SNEGSKA, per germline (reference sequence). The CDR3 protein is CSARGYSNTEAFF. The CDR3 nucleotides are TGCAGTGCTCGAGGGTACTCGAACACTGAAGCTTTCTTT.

This clonotype occurred many times. The chain recombines TRBV5-1 with TRBJ2-2; 12 bases are a match to TRBD1. Per germline, CDR1 SGHRS and CDR2 YFSETQ. Trimming cost V 5 bases and J 5 bases; bases outside gene matches: 7. The CDR3 spans 16 residues. CDR3: CASSRGQGARTGELFF. The CDR3 region has the DNA TGCGCCAGCAGTCGGGGACAGGGGGCGAGGACCGGGGAGCTGTTTTTT.

At least ten counts were recorded for this clonotype. The chain joins TRBV20-1 to TRBJ2-7; TRBD1 agrees at 10 bases. The CDR3 is 14 residues long. CDR1 is DFQATT, CDR2 SNEGSKA, per germline (reference sequence). V gave up 5 bases and J gave up 8 bases; unmatched junction bases: 12. Here the CDR3 reads CSAFLPGQGGQQYF. The DNA for the CDR3 is TGCAGTGCTTTCCTACCCGGACAGGGGGGTCAGCAGTACTTC.

The chain carries TRBV30 and TRBJ2-2, with 7 bases aligning to TRBD2. Germline V gives CDR1 GTSNPN, CDR2 SVGIG (reference sequence). Unmatched junction bases numbered 7, after V lost 5 bases and J lost 7 bases. The CDR3 sequence is 13 residues long. CDR3 nucleotide sequence: TGTGCCTGGTCGAGCGGGGATGTCGGGGAGCTGTTTTTT. It specifies CAWSSGDVGELFF.

Only a few counts were recorded for this clonotype. The chain combines TRBV5-1 with TRBJ2-3; 7 bases are a match to TRBD2. The germline V gene has CDR1 SGHRS and CDR2 YFSETQ. The CDR3 extends over 14 amino acids. V shed 0 bases, J shed 5 bases, and the junction held 3 bases outside the gene matches. This CDR3 is CASSLGGRGDTQYF. The CDR3 DNA is TGCGCCAGCAGCTTGGGCGGGAGAGGAGATACGCAGTATTTT.

This clonotype was detected many times. This chain links TRBV6-5 with TRBJ2-5; D is possibly TRBD2 (5 bases). The CDR3 has 14 residues. Deletions cut 0 bases from V and 4 bases from J, with 9 bases between. Germline V gene data show CDR1 as MNHEY and CDR2 as SVGAGI. CDR3 sequence: CASSYSRVGETQYF. The CDR3 region has the DNA TGTGCCAGCAGTTACTCGAGGGTCGGAGAGACCCAGTACTTC.

This clonotype was observed at least ten times. The genes are TRBV7-2 and TRBJ2-7; D gene unclear. This CDR3 comprises 13 residues. Deletions cut 3 bases from V and 3 bases from J, with 9 bases between. Germline values: CDR1 SGHTA, CDR2 FQGNSA. CDR3 in DNA: TGTGCCAGCAGCTTTAGTTTTGACTACGAGCAGTACTTC. Its protein product is CASSFSFDYEQYF.

This clonotype was observed at least ten times. The genes are TRBV7-2 and TRBJ1-2, with TRBD1 matching over 9 bases. From germline, CDR1 is SGHTA and CDR2 FQGNSA. V dropped 5 bases and J dropped 3; count of bases not matched to a gene: 4. The length of the CDR3 is 14 residues. CDR3 region: CASSHGQGYYGYTF. The CDR3 DNA reads as TGTGCCAGCAGCCATGGACAGGGGTACTATGGCTACACCTTC. Using reference TRBV7-2 and TRBJ1-2 for the parts outside the CDR3, the full variable domain is GAGVSQSPSNKVTEKGKDVELRCDPISGHTALYWYRQSLGQGLEFLIYFQGNSAPDKSGLPSDRFSAERTGGSVSTLTIQRTQQEDSAVYLCASSHGQGYYGYTFGSGTRLTVV.

The chain carries TRBV29-1 and TRBJ2-1, with D possibly being TRBD2 (6 bases). Germline CDR1 is SQVTM and CDR2 is ANQGSEA. V lost 8 bases, J lost 5 bases, and 13 bases lay in between. The length of the CDR3 is 12 residues. Written as DNA, the CDR3 is TGCAGCCTTGGGGGGTCCAACAATGAGCAGTTCTTC. Amino acid sequence: CSLGGSNNEQFF.

This clonotype occurred a few times. The chain employs TRBV20-1 and TRBJ2-1, with TRBD1 matching over 8 bases. The V gene's germline CDR1 is DFQATT and CDR2 SNEGSKA (reference sequence). This CDR3 is built from 14 residues. V shed 1 base and J 8 bases; nucleotides not matched to a gene: 7. As DNA, the CDR3 is TGCAGTGCTAGAGCCGGGACAGGATCCCATGAGCAGTTCTTC. Its protein product is CSARAGTGSHEQFF.

This clonotype has just a few counts. The CDR3 DNA follows: TGTGCCAGCAGTCGTGGACTGGGGCTAGCCCTCCACTTT. Amino acids: CASSRGLGLALHF. This chain uses TRBV12-3 or TRBV12-4 with TRBJ1-6; D may be TRBD1 (5 bases). Trimming left V 5 bases short and J 14 bases short, with 16 bases between. The CDR3 totals 13 residues.